These 19 T cell receptor beta chains originate from one sample sequenced in a study of T cells in localized non-small cell lung cancer (dated by TCRdb to the early 2020s). The library was made by the immunoSEQ multiplex PCR assay. TCRdb holds this immuneACCESS table with in-frame rearrangements only. Some clones are missing; in checked studies, unresolved V genes explain under half, and the rest has no known cause. A total of 35,000 to 45,000 clones appear in this sample, 90% to 95% of them only once. Approximately 7% of the sample rests with the top ten. Specimen: peripheral blood, collected before any cancer treatment. These receptors were collected from a female donor of 60 years or more with stage I lung adenocarcinoma.

The rearrangement links TRBV7-8 to TRBJ2-7; D uncertain. The CDR3 spans 11 residues. The germline gives CDR1 SGHVS, CDR2 FQNEAQ. With 1 base removed from V and 4 bases from J, the gap between germline ends came to 2 bases. In nucleotides, the CDR3 is TGTGCCAGCAGCTTAGTATACGAGCAGTACTTC. It codes for CASSLVYEQYF.

J is TRBJ1-1 and V is TRBV11-2; D call uncertain. The V end was cut by 5 bases, the J end by 0 bases, with 22 bases between. CDR3 length: 18 amino acids. Germline V lookup: CDR1 SGHAT, CDR2 FQNNGV. CDR3 sequence: CASSNLHPKSKLNTEAFF. As DNA, the CDR3 is TGTGCCAGCAGCAATCTCCACCCAAAATCTAAATTGAACACTGAAGCTTTCTTT.

The V and J genes are TRBV27 and TRBJ1-2; 10 nucleotides match TRBD1. CDR1 and CDR2 (germline): MNHEY, SMNVEV (reference sequence). The CDR3 totals 15 residues. J was trimmed by 3 bases and V by 6 bases; bases with no gene match: 7. The chain's CDR3 is CASRFSGQGDYGYTF. The CDR3 DNA reads as TGTGCCAGCAGATTTTCCGGACAGGGGGACTATGGCTACACCTTC.

This chain connects TRBV9 to TRBJ1-2, with D hard to call. Trimming took off 3 bases at V and 7 bases at J, with 31 bases between the two ends. CDR1 SGDLS and CDR2 YYNGEE come from the germline V gene. This CDR3 has 19 residues. The CDR3: CASSASPILYSGRGFGYTF. DNA for the CDR3: TGTGCCAGCAGCGCAAGCCCTATATTGTACAGTGGAAGAGGGTTTGGCTACACCTTC.

This chain links TRBV5-4 with TRBJ2-1; 9 bases are shared with TRBD1. This CDR3 has 16 residues. The V gene's germline CDR1 is SGHNT and CDR2 YYREEE (reference sequence). After removal of 0 bases from V and 5 bases from J, the junction contained 6 bases not matched to a gene. CDR3 nucleotides: TGTGCCAGCAGCTTGGACTTGGGACAGGGCAACAATGAGCAGTTCTTC. This translates into CASSLDLGQGNNEQFF.

This clone appeared once. This sequence joins TRBV5-1 and TRBJ1-5; D gene unclear. CDR1 and CDR2 from the germline V gene are SGHRS and YFSETQ. The CDR3 is 14 residues long. V gave up 2 bases and J gave up 2 bases, with 8 bases separating them. This CDR3 is CASSFDGGNQPQHF. CDR3 DNA: TGCGCCAGCAGCTTTGATGGTGGCAATCAGCCCCAGCATTTT. Based on the CDR3 plus reference TRBV5-1 and TRBJ1-5, the full variable domain is KAGVTQTPRYLIKTRGQQVTLSCSPISGHRSVSWYQQTPGQGLQFLFEYFSETQRNKGNFPGRFSGRQFSNSRSEMNVSTLELGDSALYLCASSFDGGNQPQHFGDGTRLSIL.

This chain joins TRBV5-6 and TRBJ1-5, with D possibly TRBD1 on 5 matching bases. The CDR3 contains 15 residues. Trimming removed 4 bases at V and 2 bases at J, with 13 bases between. The germline gives CDR1 SGHDT, CDR2 YYEEEE. The DNA for the CDR3 is TGTGCCAGCAGCCGTGAGGGGATGGGCAATCAGCCCCAGCATTTT. It yields the protein CASSREGMGNQPQHF.

The CDR3 DNA is TGTGCCAGCAGCGTAGATCTAACCGGGGAGCTGTTTTTT. It yields the protein CASSVDLTGELFF. The genes are TRBV9 and TRBJ2-2; D unresolved. The length of the CDR3 is 13 residues. CDR1 SGDLS and CDR2 YYNGEE come from the germline V gene. Deletions cut 0 bases from V and 5 bases from J, with 5 bases between.

The chain has TRBV5-4 and TRBJ2-2, with D hard to call. Trimming left V 4 bases short and J 1 base short, with 8 bases between. This CDR3 region has 14 residues. Per germline, CDR1 SGHNT and CDR2 YYREEE (reference sequence). The CDR3 region is CASSRNWNTGELFF. CDR3 coding DNA: TGTGCCAGCAGCCGGAACTGGAACACCGGGGAGCTGTTTTTT.

The chain is built from TRBV7-2 and TRBJ1-6; no firm D call. Deletions cut 2 bases from V and 1 base from J, with 6 bases between. CDR3 length: 15 amino acids. Germline loops: CDR1 SGHTA, CDR2 FQGNSA. The CDR3 protein is CASSLPGSYNSPLHF. The CDR3 region has the DNA TGTGCCAGCAGCTTACCGGGGTCCTATAATTCACCCCTCCACTTT. The full variable domain, in which reference TRBV7-2 and TRBJ1-6 provide the parts outside the CDR3, is GAGVSQSPSNKVTEKGKDVELRCDPISGHTALYWYRQSLGQGLEFLIYFQGNSAPDKSGLPSDRFSAERTGGSVSTLTIQRTQQEDSAVYLCASSLPGSYNSPLHFGNGTRLTVT.

CDR3 in amino acids: CASSLRPGVGDTEAFF. For the CDR3, the DNA is TGTGCCAGCAGCTTGAGGCCGGGGGTTGGTGACACTGAAGCTTTCTTT. This chain connects TRBV5-6 to TRBJ1-1, with a possible D match to TRBD1 (5 bases). CDR1 and CDR2 (germline): SGHDT, YYEEEE. The CDR3 contains 16 residues. Trimming removed 1 base from V and 3 bases from J, with 16 bases in between.

The chain couples TRBV28 to TRBJ1-1; the D gene is possibly TRBD1 (5 bases). Germline V CDR1 and CDR2: MDHEN, SYDVKM. The V and J ends lost 8 bases and 7 bases respectively, with 23 bases between them. This CDR3 is built from 15 residues. Here the CDR3 reads CASPPGKGLRDEAFF. CDR3 DNA: TGTGCCAGCCCTCCTGGGAAGGGGTTGAGGGATGAAGCTTTCTTT. The full variable domain, its missing parts supplied by reference TRBV28 and TRBJ1-1, is DVKVTQSSRYLVKRTGEKVFLECVQDMDHENMFWYRQDPGLGLRLIYFSYDVKMKEKGDIPEGYSVSREKKERFSLILESASTNQTSMYLCASPPGKGLRDEAFFGQGTRLTVV.

The J gene is TRBJ1-1, the V gene TRBV7-9; D is uncertain. V lost 5 bases and J lost 4, with 11 bases in between. Germline values: CDR1 SEHNR, CDR2 FQNEAQ (reference sequence). CDR3 length equals 13 residues. The CDR3 sequence: CASSDVWATEAFF. As DNA, the CDR3 is TGTGCCAGCAGCGACGTATGGGCCACTGAAGCTTTCTTT. Using reference TRBV7-9 and TRBJ1-1 for the parts outside the CDR3, the full variable domain is DTGVSQNPRHKITKRGQNVTFRCDPISEHNRLYWYRQTLGQGPEFLTYFQNEAQLEKSRLLSDRFSAERPKGSFSTLEIQRTEQGDSAMYLCASSDVWATEAFFGQGTRLTVV.

This chain links TRBV7-2 with TRBJ1-2, with 10 bases fitting TRBD1. CDR1 and CDR2 from the germline V gene are SGHTA and FQGNSA. The V gene end was trimmed by 2 bases and the J gene end by 5 bases; junction bases not matched to a gene: 5. CDR3 size: 15 residues. For the CDR3, the DNA is TGTGCCAGCAGCTTAATCAGGACAGGGGGTTATGGCTACACCTTC. This gives the protein CASSLIRTGGYGYTF. Variable domain in full (rest from reference TRBV7-2 and TRBJ1-2): GAGVSQSPSNKVTEKGKDVELRCDPISGHTALYWYRQSLGQGLEFLIYFQGNSAPDKSGLPSDRFSAERTGGSVSTLTIQRTQQEDSAVYLCASSLIRTGGYGYTFGSGTRLTVV.

V is TRBV19 and J is TRBJ2-2; D remains ambiguous. Germline-derived CDR1 and CDR2 are LNHDA and SQIVND (reference sequence). The CDR3 has 13 amino acids. The V gene lost 9 bases and the J gene lost 0 bases, with 8 bases spanning the gap. CDR3 in DNA: TGTGCCAGCGACCGCCCGAACACCGGGGAGCTGTTTTTT. Residues: CASDRPNTGELFF.

This clone came up once. The chain recombines TRBV7-2 with TRBJ2-3; 9 bases fit TRBD2. This CDR3 region has 15 residues. Germline lookup yields CDR1 SGHTA and CDR2 FQGNSA. After removal of 6 bases from V and 6 bases from J, the junction contained 10 bases not matched to a gene. This CDR3 reads CASRPPAGGRDTQYF. In nucleotides, the CDR3 is TGTGCCAGCAGGCCACCAGCGGGGGGCCGTGATACGCAGTATTTT.

This rearrangement joins TRBV21-1 to TRBJ1-1. TRBV21-1 is annotated as a pseudogene. CDR3 length: 16 amino acids. The CDR3 sequence is CASSKRSRGRETEAFF. In DNA form, the CDR3 reads TGTGCCAGCAGCAAAAGGTCCCGGGGGCGAGAGACTGAAGCTTTCTTT.

The V call is TRBV2, the J call TRBJ2-7; maybe TRBD1 (5 bases). CDR3 length: 13 residues. V dropped 1 base and J dropped 2 bases, with 6 bases sitting between them. Germline V gene sequence: CDR1 SNHLY, CDR2 FYNNEI. The CDR3 DNA sequence: TGTGCCAGCAGTGAAGTAGGGGCCTACGAGCAGTACTTC. Amino acids: CASSEVGAYEQYF.

The chain links TRBV6-5 to TRBJ1-2; D remains unclear. The ends were cut back, 4 bases at V and 5 bases at J, with 17 bases in the middle. This CDR3 has 15 amino acids. The germline gives CDR1 MNHEY, CDR2 SVGAGI. DNA for the CDR3: TGTGCCAGCAGTTCCTGGACTGGGAACCAATATGGCTACACCTTC. Its protein is CASSSWTGNQYGYTF.